The 3 T cell receptor beta chains listed next were all sequenced from one sample in a study of cytomegalovirus exposure and HLA in healthy donors (dated by TCRdb to about 2017). Libraries were constructed by the immunoSEQ multiplex PCR assay. For the multiplex PCR, a mixture combining 60 forward primers for TCR Vbeta segments and 13 reverse primers for TCR Jbeta segments was used. TCRdb provides this immuneACCESS table in a form limited to in-frame rearrangements. Some clones are lacking; in checked studies, under half of them reflect an unresolved V gene, and why the rest are absent is not known. This sample comprises more than 200,000 clones, 75% to 80% of them detected only once. Approximately 1.8% of the sample comes from the top ten. Sequenced input: PBMCs. Every receptor here comes from a male donor in good health and CMV-seronegative.

The rearrangement links TRBV29-1 to TRBJ2-5; 15 nucleotides match TRBD2. There are 15 residues in the CDR3. Trimming removed 4 bases from V and 8 bases from J; junction bases left unmatched: 8. Germline CDR1 reads SQVTM; CDR2 reads ANQGSEA. CDR3 loop: CSVVGLAGGPHTQYF. CDR3 nucleotide sequence: TGCAGCGTTGTCGGACTAGCGGGGGGGCCTCACACCCAGTACTTC.

This sequence joins TRBV4-1 and TRBJ1-1; no firm D call. The CDR3 consists of 14 residues. Germline V gene lookup returns CDR1 MGHRA and CDR2 YSYEKL. The V end lost 1 base, the J end lost 1 base, and 7 bases lay between the germline ends. The CDR3 DNA follows: TGCGCCAGCAGCCAAGTCCCAGGGAACACTGAAGCTTTCTTT. Encoded protein: CASSQVPGNTEAFF.

V gene TRBV11-2 combines with J gene TRBJ2-7; TRBD1 aligns across 10 bases. The CDR3 covers 15 residues. CDR1 SGHAT and CDR2 FQNNGV come from the germline V gene. With V trimmed by 5 bases and J by 1 base, 5 bases remained unmatched. CDR3 sequence: CASSLWTGGSYEQYF. CDR3 in DNA: TGTGCCAGCAGCCTCTGGACAGGGGGATCCTACGAGCAGTACTTC.